The next 29 T cell receptor beta chains were all read from a single sample in a study of blood T cell repertoires in COVID-19. The method was immunoSEQ multiplex PCR; TCRdb's version includes in-frame clones alone and lacks a portion of them. In the table there are around 300,000 clones, approximately 88% of which are singletons. Sequencing used PBMCs or T cells enriched from blood (not recorded which). The receptors here all came from a man aged 30-40 years who had recovered from COVID-19.

The V gene is TRBV14, the J gene TRBJ1-4, with D tentatively TRBD1 (6 bases). The CDR3 is made up of 15 amino acids. CDR1 is SGHDN and CDR2 is FVKESK in the germline V gene. Trimming shortened V by 5 bases and J by 0 bases, and 10 bases separated the two germline ends. CDR3 amino acids: CASSLRTATNEKLFF. The CDR3 DNA reads as TGTGCCAGCAGCTTACGGACAGCAACTAATGAAAAACTGTTTTTT.

The chain recombines TRBV5-4 with TRBJ2-1; D is unclear. Germline V gives CDR1 SGHNT, CDR2 YYREEE (reference sequence). Trimming pared 2 bases from V and 8 bases from J, leaving 8 bases between. This CDR3 is 12 amino acids long. DNA for the CDR3: TGTGCCAGCAGCTTCGACTCGTATGAGCAGTTCTTC. Protein: CASSFDSYEQFF.

The chain combines TRBV11-2 with TRBJ2-4; 7 bases line up with TRBD1. Germline CDR1 and CDR2: SGHAT and FQNNGV. V dropped 5 bases and J dropped 4; count of bases not matched to a gene: 8. CDR3 length equals 15 residues. The CDR3: CASSGRRDRKNIQYF. In nucleotides, the CDR3 is TGTGCCAGCAGCGGACGCCGGGACAGAAAAAACATTCAGTACTTC.

The table lists this clone with a count of one. The rearrangement links TRBV5-6 to TRBJ2-3; no reliable D call. The CDR3 is 14 residues long. Germline CDR1 reads SGHDT; CDR2 reads YYEEEE. Trimming cost V 0 bases and J 3 bases, with 8 bases left between them. In nucleotides, the CDR3 is TGTGCCAGCAGCTTGGCTCCTCTTACAGATACGCAGTATTTT. Translated: CASSLAPLTDTQYF.

This clone was counted only a few times. The chain uses TRBV10-1 and TRBJ2-7; 13 bases match TRBD2. The length of the CDR3 is 21 residues. CDR1 is WNHNN and CDR2 is SYGVQD in the germline V gene (reference sequence). Trimming cost V 3 bases and J 3 bases; bases outside gene matches: 20. The CDR3 reads CASSDVGQPRLAGGPLYEQYF. The CDR3 bases are TGCGCCAGCAGTGACGTTGGGCAGCCGAGACTAGCGGGGGGTCCCCTCTACGAGCAGTACTTC.

CDR3 sequence: CASSSLVSDTQYF. The DNA of the CDR3 is TGTGCCAGCAGTTCCCTCGTGAGCGATACGCAGTATTTT. The chain joins TRBV27 to TRBJ2-3; unclear D gene. Germline CDR1 MNHEY, CDR2 SMNVEV (reference sequence). V lost 4 bases, J lost 6 bases, and 11 bases lay in between. The CDR3 contains 13 residues.

Written as DNA, the CDR3 is TGCAGCGTTGCATCCGCGGGGTTAAACAATGAGCAGTTCTTC. It codes for CSVASAGLNNEQFF. The chain links TRBV29-1 to TRBJ2-1, with a tentative D call TRBD2 (6 bases). The germline V gene encodes CDR1 SQVTM and CDR2 ANQGSEA. This CDR3 is built from 14 residues. The V and J ends lost 4 bases and 5 bases respectively, with 15 bases between them.

The chain uses TRBV10-3 and TRBJ1-5; the D gene is possibly TRBD1 (6 bases). The CDR3 loop spans 15 amino acids. V dropped 0 bases and J dropped 4 bases, with 10 bases sitting between them. Germline loops: CDR1 ENHRY, CDR2 SYGVKD. In nucleotides, the CDR3 is TGTGCCATCAGTGAGTCAGGTCAGGGGAATCAGCCCCAGCATTTT. As protein: CAISESGQGNQPQHF.

V gene TRBV10-3 combines with J gene TRBJ1-1; the D gene is possibly TRBD1 (6 bases). CDR1 is ENHRY and CDR2 is SYGVKD in the germline V gene. V was clipped by 0 bases and J by 3 bases, with 11 bases between them. The CDR3 loop spans 15 amino acids. The chain's CDR3 is CAISESGGPHTEAFF. Here the CDR3 DNA reads TGTGCCATCAGTGAGTCGGGGGGGCCCCACACTGAAGCTTTCTTT.

The chain employs TRBV9 and TRBJ2-2, with D tentatively TRBD1 (6 bases). The CDR3 runs 16 residues. V shed 0 bases and J shed 1 base, with 10 bases lying between them. Germline loops: CDR1 SGDLS, CDR2 YYNGEE. The CDR3, as DNA: TGTGCCAGCAGCGTAGATCCGGGACAGAACACCGGGGAGCTGTTTTTT. Amino acids: CASSVDPGQNTGELFF.

The chain is built from TRBV6-5 and TRBJ2-7; TRBD2 might be the D (6 bases). Germline CDR1 and CDR2: MNHEY and SVGAGI. The CDR3 loop spans 13 amino acids. The germline V and J ends were trimmed by 2 bases and 5 bases, with 10 bases remaining between them. CDR3 sequence reads: CASSYVTGDEQYF. The CDR3 nucleotides are TGTGCCAGCAGTTACGTGACGGGGGACGAGCAGTACTTC.

The chain joins TRBV7-9 to TRBJ1-6, with 7 bases fitting TRBD1. V shed 1 base, J shed 7 bases, and the junction held 4 bases outside the gene matches. The CDR3 runs 15 residues. Per germline, CDR1 SEHNR and CDR2 FQNEAQ (reference sequence). This chain's CDR3 is CASSLDGTVNSPLHF. The CDR3, as DNA: TGTGCCAGCAGCTTAGATGGGACAGTAAATTCACCCCTCCACTTT.

This chain links TRBV10-3 with TRBJ1-3; 7 nucleotides line up with TRBD1. The CDR3 covers 16 residues. V lost 3 bases and J lost 0; bases outside the gene matches: 5. Germline V lookup: CDR1 ENHRY, CDR2 SYGVKD. The CDR3 loop is CAISDPGQHSGNTIYF. For the CDR3, the DNA is TGTGCCATCAGTGACCCGGGACAGCACTCTGGAAACACCATATATTTT.

The chain joins TRBV29-1 to TRBJ1-2; possible D gene TRBD1, 6 bases. The germline V gene encodes CDR1 SQVTM and CDR2 ANQGSEA. This CDR3 has 12 residues. Between the trimmed V and J ends, which lost 8 bases and 3 bases, there was a span of 13 bases. CDR3 sequence: CSSQTGYYGYTF. DNA of the CDR3: TGCAGCTCCCAGACAGGCTACTATGGCTACACCTTC.

J is TRBJ1-1 and V is TRBV7-9; the D is unclear. Germline-derived CDR1 and CDR2 are SEHNR and FQNEAQ (reference sequence). Between the trimmed V and J ends, which lost 2 bases and 7 bases, there was a span of 8 bases. This CDR3 is 12 amino acids long. The CDR3: CASSLSVSEAFF. In DNA form, the CDR3 reads TGTGCCAGCAGCTTATCGGTTAGTGAAGCTTTCTTT.

The chain recombines TRBV4-2 with TRBJ1-2, with D perhaps matching TRBD1 (6 bases). The CDR3 is 14 amino acids. The germline V gene has CDR1 LGHNA and CDR2 YNFKEQ. V lost 4 bases and J 7 bases, leaving 16 bases between the germline ends. The CDR3, as DNA: TGTGCCAGCAGCCCCCGGGACACATTCGTTGGCTACACCTTC. It translates to CASSPRDTFVGYTF.

V gene TRBV28 combines with J gene TRBJ1-1; D is ambiguous. CDR3 length: 14 residues. Germline V gene data show CDR1 as MDHEN and CDR2 as SYDVKM. Between the trimmed V and J ends, which lost 3 bases and 6 bases, there was a span of 14 bases. The chain's CDR3 is CASSFRTRRAEAFF. The CDR3 region has the DNA TGTGCCAGCAGTTTTCGGACGAGGAGGGCTGAAGCTTTCTTT.

The chain has TRBV24-1 and TRBJ1-4; TRBD1 might be the D (5 bases). The CDR3 covers 13 residues. The germline gives CDR1 KGHDR, CDR2 SFDVKD. Trimming shortened V by 0 bases and J by 8 bases, and 6 bases separated the two germline ends. The CDR3 nucleotides read TGTGCCACCAGTGATTTGCGGGGGGAAAAACTGTTTTTT. Translating it yields CATSDLRGEKLFF.

V and J are TRBV3-1 (or the pseudogene TRBV3-2) and TRBJ2-2; 7 bases are a match to TRBD1. V lost 1 base and J lost 5; bases outside the gene matches: 10. The CDR3 spans 17 residues. Looked up from germline, CDR1 is LGHDT and CDR2 is YNNKEL (reference sequence). For the CDR3, the DNA is TGTGCCAGCAGCCAAGCCCGACTGCTCAGGGGGACCGGGGAGCTGTTTTTT. As protein: CASSQARLLRGTGELFF.

This chain connects TRBV2 to TRBJ1-6, with TRBD1 matching over 8 bases. J was trimmed by 8 bases and V by 5 bases; bases with no gene match: 5. This CDR3 region has 14 residues. CDR1 and CDR2 (germline): SNHLY, FYNNEI. CDR3 protein: CASSLDRVDSPLHF. CDR3 bases: TGTGCCAGCAGTCTGGACAGGGTCGATTCACCCCTCCACTTT.

The chain links TRBV6-5 to TRBJ2-7; tentatively, D is TRBD1 (5 bases). The germline V gene encodes CDR1 MNHEY and CDR2 SVGAGI. The CDR3 consists of 15 residues. With 0 bases removed from V and 5 bases from J, the gap between germline ends came to 14 bases. This chain's CDR3 is CASSYSGRVGDEQYF. The CDR3 coding sequence is TGTGCCAGCAGTTACTCGGGCAGGGTAGGGGACGAGCAGTACTTC.

The chain couples TRBV9 to TRBJ2-1; maybe TRBD1 (5 bases). The CDR3 runs to 17 residues. Trimming took 2 bases from V and 2 from J, leaving 17 bases between them. Germline V gene data show CDR1 as SGDLS and CDR2 as YYNGEE. This chain's CDR3 is CASSVQVGQGPYNEQFF. The CDR3 coding sequence is TGTGCCAGCAGCGTCCAAGTAGGTCAGGGTCCCTACAATGAGCAGTTCTTC.

The V gene is TRBV9, the J gene TRBJ2-1, with a weak D call TRBD1 (6 bases). The germline V and J ends were trimmed by 3 bases and 1 base, with 11 bases remaining between them. This CDR3 has 15 amino acids. Germline-derived CDR1 and CDR2 are SGDLS and YYNGEE. Here the CDR3 reads CASSGPGDSYNEQFF. CDR3 sequence (DNA): TGTGCCAGCAGCGGCCCAGGGGATTCCTACAATGAGCAGTTCTTC.

The V call is TRBV6-4, the J call TRBJ1-2, with 8 bases identical to TRBD1. The V and J ends lost 2 bases and 8 bases, in that order; junction bases with no gene match: 7. The germline gives CDR1 MRHNA, CDR2 SNTAGT. The CDR3 has 14 residues. CDR3 amino acids: CASSDGRGLEGYTF. CDR3 bases: TGTGCCAGCAGTGACGGCAGGGGGCTCGAGGGCTACACCTTC.

The chain employs TRBV6-6 and TRBJ2-3, with 8 bases matching TRBD1. Trimming at V came to 6 bases and at J to 1 base, leaving 6 bases not matched to a gene. The CDR3 covers 15 residues. CDR1 and CDR2 (germline): MNHNY, SVGAGI (reference sequence). The CDR3 DNA follows: TGTGCCAGCAGCATCTCGACAGGGGGCACAGATACGCAGTATTTT. Translated: CASSISTGGTDTQYF.

J is TRBJ2-2 and V is TRBV11-2; 11 bases map to TRBD1. The germline V gene has CDR1 SGHAT and CDR2 FQNNGV. The CDR3 totals 14 residues. After removal of 6 bases from V and 6 bases from J, the junction contained 3 bases not matched to a gene. The CDR3 reads CASRGQGAPGELFF. CDR3 in DNA: TGTGCCAGCAGAGGACAGGGGGCCCCCGGGGAGCTGTTTTTT.

The V call is TRBV6-5, the J call TRBJ2-5; D remains unclear. The CDR3 sequence is 13 residues long. V was cut by 2 bases and J by 4 bases, with 8 bases left in between. Per germline, CDR1 MNHEY and CDR2 SVGAGI. CDR3 bases: TGTGCCAGCAGTTACAACCACGGAGAGACCCAGTACTTC. This codes for CASSYNHGETQYF.

The V gene is TRBV5-4, the J gene TRBJ2-3; 15 bases agree with TRBD2. The CDR3 has 20 residues. Germline V gene sequence: CDR1 SGHNT, CDR2 YYREEE (reference sequence). After removal of 4 bases from V and 0 bases from J, the junction contained 12 bases not matched to a gene. CDR3: CASSHGAGGLAGGSTDTQYF. The CDR3 DNA reads as TGTGCCAGCAGCCATGGGGCTGGGGGACTAGCGGGGGGCAGCACAGATACGCAGTATTTT.

The rearrangement joins TRBV5-1 to TRBJ1-3; D remains unclear. Deletions cut 2 bases from V and 0 bases from J, with 6 bases between. In germline, CDR1 is SGHRS, CDR2 YFSETQ. The CDR3 runs 14 residues. The CDR3 DNA is TGCGCCAGCAGCTTAGAGCACTCTGGAAACACCATATATTTT. Its protein product is CASSLEHSGNTIYF.